This entry features one T cell receptor (beta chain) sequence. This sample stems from a study of control samples from healthy donors and cancer patients. This table comes from immunoSEQ multiplex PCR, and its TCRdb copy is limited to in-frame clones, with some not included. The sample has around 74,000 clones, 80% to 95% seen once; the top ten hold 5% to 6.5%. This receptor was obtained from a woman aged 55-69 years in good health. Material: blood.

As DNA, the CDR3 is TGTGCCAGCAGTTACGATGGAGGGTATGGGTTGATTGGCTACACCTTC. As protein: CASSYDGGYGLIGYTF. This chain uses TRBV6-2 or TRBV6-3 with TRBJ1-2; the D is unclear. This CDR3 is built from 16 residues. CDR1 is MNHEY and CDR2 is SVGEGT in the germline V gene. V was trimmed by 2 bases and J by 7 bases, leaving 20 bases between them.